Following are 31 T cell receptor beta chains from one sample sequenced in a study of cytomegalovirus exposure and HLA in healthy donors. The PCR used 60 Vbeta and 13 Jbeta primers. Method: immunoSEQ multiplex PCR; TCRdb's copy keeps in-frame clones and lacks some. Among roughly 190,000 clones listed, roughly 73% were seen once. The sequencing sample was made of PBMCs. The source is a woman between 25 and 40 years old in good health and CMV-seronegative.

This chain joins TRBV7-9 and TRBJ1-2; D call uncertain. V lost 6 bases, J lost 5 bases, and 13 bases lay in between. The CDR3 runs to 13 residues. CDR1 is SEHNR and CDR2 is FQNEAQ in the germline V gene (reference sequence). As DNA, the CDR3 is TGTGCCAGCAGTACGACAAGACATTATGGCTACACCTTC. Protein: CASSTTRHYGYTF.

This clone was found a few times. This chain links TRBV13 with TRBJ2-5; no reliable D call. Per the germline V gene, CDR1 is PRHDT and CDR2 is FYEKMQ (reference sequence). Deletions cut 4 bases from V and 1 base from J, with 16 bases between. This CDR3 spans 16 amino acids. The CDR3 protein is CASSWIDEPGQETQYF. Written as DNA, the CDR3 is TGTGCCAGCAGCTGGATAGACGAGCCGGGCCAAGAGACCCAGTACTTC.

The chain carries TRBV11-3 and TRBJ2-7; 15 bases align to TRBD2. The CDR3 contains 15 residues. Germline assignment: CDR1 SGHNT and CDR2 YENEEA. V was pared by 5 bases and J by 12 bases, with 11 bases of the junction left unmatched. The CDR3 DNA sequence: TGTGCCAGCAGCCTCCCCGTCGGACTAGCGGGAGGGCGGTACTTC. Translating gives CASSLPVGLAGGRYF.

The chain couples TRBV21-1 to TRBJ2-7; the table's D call of TRBD1 was not tested on the DNA. TRBV21-1 is flagged as a pseudogene. This CDR3 contains 15 residues. CDR3 protein: CASSKLDRGWYEQYF. As DNA, the CDR3 is TGTGCCAGCAGCAAACTTGACAGGGGATGGTACGAGCAGTACTTC.

This clone was seen a single time. The rearrangement uses TRBV11-2 and TRBJ2-2, with TRBD2 matching 8 bases. The CDR3 contains 14 residues. Germline V gene lookup returns CDR1 SGHAT and CDR2 FQNNGV. V trimming: 5 bases; J trimming: 7 bases; junction bases outside the gene matches: 6. The CDR3 bases are TGTGCCAGCAGCCCCCGACTAGCGCACGGGGAGCTGTTTTTT. Protein: CASSPRLAHGELFF.

This chain joins TRBV19 and TRBJ1-1; D perhaps matches TRBD1 (5 bases). CDR3 length equals 13 residues. The germline CDR1 and CDR2 sequences are LNHDA and SQIVND (reference sequence). The V gene lost 5 bases and the J gene lost 1 base, with 8 bases spanning the gap. CDR3 protein: CASSPRANTEAFF. In nucleotides, the CDR3 is TGTGCCAGTAGTCCCAGGGCGAACACTGAAGCTTTCTTT.

This sequence joins TRBV19 and TRBJ2-7, with 14 bases fitting TRBD2. V trimming: 5 bases; J trimming: 2 bases; junction bases outside the gene matches: 5. Germline V gene lookup returns CDR1 LNHDA and CDR2 SQIVND (reference sequence). This CDR3 contains 16 residues. CDR3 region: CASSPWTSGRPYEQYF. The CDR3 nucleotides are TGTGCCAGTAGTCCCTGGACTAGCGGGAGGCCCTACGAGCAGTACTTC.

The V gene is TRBV6-6, the J gene TRBJ1-5; weak D call: TRBD1 (5 bases). The V end lost 2 bases, the J end lost 4 bases, and 9 bases lay between the germline ends. Germline loops: CDR1 MNHNY, CDR2 SVGAGI (reference sequence). CDR3 length: 14 residues. Here the CDR3 reads CASSYPQGNQPQHF. DNA for the CDR3: TGTGCCAGCAGTTACCCCCAGGGAAATCAGCCCCAGCATTTT.

This clone was counted a few times. Other nucleotide sequences in the sample specify the same CDR3. This chain links TRBV7-2 with TRBJ2-5, with D perhaps TRBD1 (5 bases). This CDR3 contains 13 residues. Germline CDR1 reads SGHTA; CDR2 reads FQGNSA. The V end lost 2 bases, the J end lost 3 bases, and 7 bases lay between the germline ends. CDR3 region: CASSLRREETQYF. In nucleotides, the CDR3 is TGTGCCAGCAGCTTACGCAGGGAAGAGACCCAGTACTTC. Drawing the rest from reference TRBV7-2 and TRBJ2-5, the complete variable domain is GAGVSQSPSNKVTEKGKDVELRCDPISGHTALYWYRQSLGQGLEFLIYFQGNSAPDKSGLPSDRFSAERTGGSVSTLTIQRTQQEDSAVYLCASSLRREETQYFGPGTRLLVL.

This rearrangement joins TRBV5-1 to TRBJ2-3, with TRBD1 matching 7 bases. Looked up from germline, CDR1 is SGHRS and CDR2 is YFSETQ. Trimming cost V 4 bases and J 0 bases; bases outside gene matches: 8. This CDR3 is built from 16 residues. The CDR3: CASSPSGQASTDTQYF. CDR3 DNA: TGCGCCAGCAGCCCTTCCGGACAGGCTAGCACAGATACGCAGTATTTT.

Only one count was recorded for this clone. The chain has TRBV27 and TRBJ2-7; TRBD1 is a possible D gene (5 bases). The V end was cut by 7 bases, the J end by 7 bases, with 8 bases between. The CDR3 spans 10 residues. The germline gives CDR1 MNHEY, CDR2 SMNVEV (reference sequence). The CDR3 spells CASKRTEQYF. The CDR3 DNA reads TGTGCCAGCAAAAGGACAGAGCAGTACTTC.

This chain connects TRBV19 to TRBJ2-3; D unresolved. Per germline, CDR1 LNHDA and CDR2 SQIVND (reference sequence). The CDR3 has 12 amino acids. The ends were cut back, 1 base at V and 4 bases at J, with 3 bases in the middle. The DNA of the CDR3 is TGTGCCAGTAGTATAGCGGCAGATACGCAGTATTTT. This sequence encodes CASSIAADTQYF.

V and J are TRBV5-4 and TRBJ2-7, with TRBD2 matching 7 bases. V dropped 4 bases and J dropped 3; count of bases not matched to a gene: 10. The V gene's germline CDR1 is SGHNT and CDR2 YYREEE (reference sequence). CDR3 length: 15 amino acids. Here the CDR3 DNA reads TGTGCCAGCAGCCCAACCCCCCGGGGGGACTACGAGCAGTACTTC. Protein sequence: CASSPTPRGDYEQYF.

The chain uses TRBV10-3 and TRBJ2-1, with 9 bases that match TRBD1. Losses at the gene ends were 3 bases for V and 5 bases for J; bases not matched to a gene: 11. Germline CDR1 reads ENHRY; CDR2 reads SYGVKD. The CDR3 extends over 17 amino acids. CDR3 residues: CAISDRQGGDGHNEQFF. In DNA form, the CDR3 reads TGTGCCATCAGTGACCGACAGGGGGGCGATGGGCACAATGAGCAGTTCTTC.

V is TRBV13 and J is TRBJ1-3; D gene ambiguous. V lost 5 bases, J lost 0 bases, and 8 bases lay in between. The CDR3 has 14 amino acids. Germline CDR1 PRHDT, CDR2 FYEKMQ (reference sequence). The DNA for the CDR3 is TGTGCCAGCAGCCCCTTACTCTCTGGAAACACCATATATTTT. Amino acids: CASSPLLSGNTIYF.

This clone appeared a single time. This sequence joins TRBV5-1 and TRBJ1-1, with no clear D. V lost 3 bases, J lost 6 bases, and 12 bases lay in between. This CDR3 is built from 13 residues. The germline gives CDR1 SGHRS, CDR2 YFSETQ. CDR3 in amino acids: CASSSRRGAEAFF. In DNA form, the CDR3 reads TGCGCCAGCAGCTCCCGCCGGGGTGCTGAAGCTTTCTTT.

The J gene is TRBJ2-1, the V gene TRBV21-1; TRBD1 is the table's D call, not checked against the DNA. TRBV21-1 is assigned pseudogene status. The CDR3 has 17 amino acids. CDR3 nucleotide sequence: TGTGCCAGCAGCAAAAGGACCAAACAGGGGGGCTACAATGAGCAGTTCTTC. This sequence encodes CASSKRTKQGGYNEQFF.

The CDR3 spells CASSLIRTSTDTQYF. CDR3 in DNA: TGTGCCAGCAGTCTGATACGAACTAGCACAGATACGCAGTATTTT. This chain links TRBV27 with TRBJ2-3, with D hard to call. Germline values: CDR1 MNHEY, CDR2 SMNVEV (reference sequence). The CDR3 runs 15 residues. V gave up 5 bases and J gave up 0 bases, with 12 bases separating them.

This clone was picked up a small number of times. The V gene is TRBV5-8, the J gene TRBJ1-5; maybe TRBD1 (6 bases). Germline loops: CDR1 SGHTS, CDR2 YDEGEE. CDR3 length equals 13 residues. Trimming pared 2 bases from V and 7 bases from J, leaving 10 bases between. In nucleotides, the CDR3 is TGTGCCAGCAGCTTTACAAGGGGGCAGCCCCAGCATTTT. This codes for CASSFTRGQPQHF.

This clone was found a few times. The chain recombines TRBV18 with TRBJ2-3, with D possibly matching TRBD2 (6 bases). The length of the CDR3 is 16 residues. Trimming took 3 bases from V and 6 from J, leaving 19 bases between them. CDR1 and CDR2 from the germline V gene are KGHSH and LQKENI. CDR3 in amino acids: CASSPGSYHKKDTQYF. CDR3 nucleotide sequence: TGTGCCAGCTCACCCGGGAGCTACCACAAAAAGGATACGCAGTATTTT.

This clone was seen a handful of times. Different DNA sequences within this sample yield the same CDR3. The rearrangement uses TRBV6-5 and TRBJ1-3; D unresolved. Germline V gene data show CDR1 as MNHEY and CDR2 as SVGAGI. V was pared by 5 bases and J by 0 bases, with 8 bases between. The CDR3 totals 14 residues. This chain's CDR3 is CASSDGISGNTIYF. CDR3 in DNA: TGTGCCAGCAGTGATGGCATCTCTGGAAACACCATATATTTT.

As for this clone: Compared with germline, one end of the junction differs, possibly owing to a read error. The chain employs TRBV7-8 and TRBJ2-7; D not certain. There are 14 residues in the CDR3. Germline lookup yields CDR1 SGHVS and CDR2 FQNEAQ. The CDR3 region is CASSLPTPSNEQYF. The CDR3 coding sequence is TGTGCCAGCAGCCTTCCGACTCCCTCCAACGAGCAGTACTTC.

CDR3 DNA: TGTGCCAGCACGGGAACGGACTACAATGAGCAGTTCTTC. Encoded protein: CASTGTDYNEQFF. This chain joins TRBV6-6 and TRBJ2-1; perhaps TRBD2 as D (5 bases). The CDR3 consists of 13 residues. V was pared by 7 bases and J by 3 bases, with 10 bases between. Germline CDR1 MNHNY, CDR2 SVGAGI (reference sequence).

The V gene is TRBV4-1, the J gene TRBJ2-4; TRBD2 matches at 8 bases. Germline CDR1 MGHRA, CDR2 YSYEKL. CDR3 length: 17 amino acids. Germline trimming cut 0 bases from V and 5 bases from J; bases unmatched to any gene: 9. CDR3: CASSQETGGPSENIQYF. DNA of the CDR3: TGCGCCAGCAGCCAAGAAACGGGGGGGCCCTCGGAAAACATTCAGTACTTC.

This clone has more than one count but fewer than ten. This chain uses TRBV6-5 with TRBJ2-3, with D tentatively TRBD2 (8 bases). CDR1 and CDR2 from the germline V gene are MNHEY and SVGAGI. This CDR3 has 14 residues. V was trimmed by 6 bases and J by 5 bases, leaving 15 bases between them. CDR3 region: CASSPGGTRDTQYF. The CDR3 DNA reads TGTGCCAGCAGCCCAGGGGGGACTAGAGATACGCAGTATTTT.

The chain links TRBV4-1 to TRBJ1-1; perhaps TRBD1 as D (6 bases). This CDR3 region has 20 residues. Germline V gene lookup returns CDR1 MGHRA and CDR2 YSYEKL. V lost 1 base and J lost 2, with 26 bases in between. The CDR3 sequence: CASSQAETGWLEGSNTEAFF. The CDR3 DNA reads TGCGCCAGCAGCCAAGCGGAAACAGGGTGGCTCGAGGGGTCCAACACTGAAGCTTTCTTT.

This chain connects TRBV5-1 to TRBJ2-7; 8 bases line up with TRBD1. The V gene end was trimmed by 3 bases and the J gene end by 4 bases; junction bases not matched to a gene: 3. The CDR3 consists of 13 residues. The germline V gene has CDR1 SGHRS and CDR2 YFSETQ. The CDR3 region has the DNA TGCGCCAGCAGCTGGACAGGGATTTACGAGCAGTACTTC. Protein: CASSWTGIYEQYF.

The rearrangement uses TRBV4-3 and TRBJ2-3, with 9 bases lining up with TRBD1. The CDR3 contains 17 residues. CDR1 LGHNA and CDR2 YSLEER come from the germline V gene. Trimming took 0 bases from V and 1 from J; bases not matched to a gene: 5. The CDR3 nucleotides read TGCGCCAGCAGCCAAGATTCTCGGACAGGGGGCACAGATACGCAGTATTTT. Translated: CASSQDSRTGGTDTQYF.

The gene calls are TRBV5-1 and TRBJ1-1; D remains unclear. The V gene's germline CDR1 is SGHRS and CDR2 YFSETQ. Trimming removed 1 base at V and 0 bases at J, with 7 bases between. The CDR3 totals 14 residues. This CDR3 reads CASSLTEMNTEAFF. The CDR3 bases are TGCGCCAGCAGCTTGACAGAGATGAACACTGAAGCTTTCTTT. The full variable domain, rest sourced from reference TRBV5-1 and TRBJ1-1, is KAGVTQTPRYLIKTRGQQVTLSCSPISGHRSVSWYQQTPGQGLQFLFEYFSETQRNKGNFPGRFSGRQFSNSRSEMNVSTLELGDSALYLCASSLTEMNTEAFFGQGTRLTVV.

This chain links TRBV10-3 with TRBJ2-2; D is uncertain. The CDR3 consists of 13 residues. The ends were cut back, 3 bases at V and 3 bases at J, with 5 bases in the middle. The germline V gene encodes CDR1 ENHRY and CDR2 SYGVKD. CDR3 DNA sequence: TGTGCCATCAGTGACTCGTACACCGGGGAGCTGTTTTTT. Protein sequence: CAISDSYTGELFF.

The chain uses TRBV9 and TRBJ1-2; D perhaps matches TRBD1 (5 bases). The length of the CDR3 is 16 residues. Trimming took off 4 bases at V and 0 bases at J, with 16 bases between the two ends. Germline-derived CDR1 and CDR2 are SGDLS and YYNGEE. The CDR3 here is CASSIAQGSPNYGYTF. CDR3 nucleotides: TGTGCCAGCAGCATCGCCCAGGGAAGCCCTAACTATGGCTACACCTTC.